These T cell receptor beta chains were read from a single sample in a study of metastatic and nonmetastatic thyroid tumors. Via MiXCR, TCRdb re-called the PCR reads. The repertoire holds 91,000 or so clones, roughly 13% seen once, with approximately 10% in the top ten. Sequenced: blood. The receptor set was obtained from a female donor with papillary thyroid cancer or a benign thyroid nodule (not recorded which). Some clones in this sample may be carry-over from other donors' samples. The CDR3 runs from the conserved cysteine through the conserved F or W. D genes are given only for firm matches. Expanded clones get a size class; other rows say once, few or many, or leave the size out.

j_call: TRBJ1-6
v_call: TRBV10-1
clone_size: .
d_call: TRBD1
cdr3_aa: CASSGLPGQGPNSPLHF
cdr3_nt: TGCGCCAGCAGTGGGCTCCCTGGACAGGGACCTAATTCACCCCTCCACTTT

j_call: TRBJ1-1
v_call: TRBV30
clone_size: many
d_call: .
cdr3_aa: CAWMSNTEAFF
cdr3_nt: TGTGCCTGGATGTCCAACACTGAAGCTTTCTTT

j_call: TRBJ2-2
v_call: TRBV15
clone_size: many
d_call: .
cdr3_aa: CATSREGRGLGELFF
cdr3_nt: TGTGCCACCAGCAGAGAGGGGAGGGGGCTAGGGGAGCTGTTTTTT

j_call: TRBJ2-4
v_call: TRBV20-1
clone_size: many
d_call: TRBD2
cdr3_aa: CSATPGLAGAGYKNIQYF
cdr3_nt: TGCAGTGCCACACCGGGACTAGCGGGAGCGGGGTACAAAAACATTCAGTACTTC

j_call: TRBJ2-1
v_call: TRBV18
clone_size: many
d_call: TRBD1
cdr3_aa: CASSPSGTANEQFF
cdr3_nt: TGTGCCAGCTCACCTTCCGGGACAGCCAATGAGCAGTTCTTC

j_call: TRBJ2-3
v_call: TRBV20-1
clone_size: many
d_call: .
cdr3_aa: CSAIRGTDTQYF
cdr3_nt: TGCAGTGCTATACGGGGAACAGATACGCAGTATTTT

j_call: TRBJ1-5
v_call: TRBV28
clone_size: few
d_call: TRBD1
cdr3_aa: CASSPVGQGGQPQHF
cdr3_nt: TGTGCCAGCAGCCCCGTGGGACAGGGGGGTCAGCCCCAGCATTTT

j_call: TRBJ1-1
v_call: TRBV3-1
clone_size: many
d_call: .
cdr3_aa: CASSQVSGATEAFF
cdr3_nt: TGTGCCAGCAGCCAGGTTTCGGGGGCCACTGAAGCTTTCTTT

j_call: TRBJ2-7
v_call: TRBV30
clone_size: many
d_call: .
cdr3_aa: CACRELGEQYF
cdr3_nt: TGTGCCTGCAGGGAGCTCGGCGAGCAGTACTTC

j_call: TRBJ2-7
v_call: TRBV5-5
clone_size: many
d_call: TRBD1
cdr3_aa: CASSLVVGRGREQYF
cdr3_nt: TGTGCCAGCAGCTTGGTAGTGGGCAGGGGGCGCGAGCAGTACTTC

j_call: TRBJ2-1
v_call: TRBV28
clone_size: many
d_call: .
cdr3_aa: CASSPRRTMNEQFF
cdr3_nt: TGTGCCAGCAGTCCTCGCAGGACGATGAATGAGCAGTTCTTC

j_call: TRBJ2-1
v_call: TRBV6-2/TRBV6-3
clone_size: few
d_call: .
cdr3_aa: CASSPVLPYNEQFF
cdr3_nt: TGTGCCAGCAGCCCAGTGTTGCCCTACAATGAGCAGTTCTTC

j_call: TRBJ2-3
v_call: TRBV4-3
clone_size: many
d_call: TRBD2
cdr3_aa: CASSQASIAGRTDTQYF
cdr3_nt: TGCGCCAGCAGCCAAGCGTCAATAGCGGGGCGCACAGATACGCAGTATTTT

j_call: TRBJ2-1
v_call: TRBV7-2
clone_size: many
d_call: TRBD2
cdr3_aa: CASSLLSGRDYNEQFF
cdr3_nt: TGTGCCAGCAGCTTACTGAGCGGGAGAGATTACAATGAGCAGTTCTTC

j_call: TRBJ2-3
v_call: TRBV7-3
clone_size: many
d_call: .
cdr3_aa: CASSFGDTQYF
cdr3_nt: TGTGCCAGCAGCTTTGGTGATACGCAGTATTTT

j_call: TRBJ1-1
v_call: TRBV5-1
clone_size: many
d_call: TRBD1
cdr3_aa: CASSLRRDRVGYTEAFF
cdr3_nt: TGCGCCAGCAGCCTAAGACGGGACAGGGTTGGGTACACTGAAGCTTTCTTT

j_call: TRBJ1-5
v_call: TRBV12-3/TRBV12-4
clone_size: many
d_call: .
cdr3_aa: CASSLRGVGNQPQHF
cdr3_nt: TGTGCCAGCAGTTTAAGGGGGGTTGGGAATCAGCCCCAGCATTTT

j_call: TRBJ2-1
v_call: TRBV7-9
clone_size: many
d_call: .
cdr3_aa: CASSLVDNEQFF
cdr3_nt: TGTGCCAGCAGCTTAGTTGACAATGAGCAGTTCTTC

j_call: TRBJ2-7
v_call: TRBV5-5
clone_size: .
d_call: .
cdr3_aa: CASTIGADGYEQYF
cdr3_nt: TGTGCCAGCACGATTGGTGCGGACGGCTACGAGCAGTACTTC

j_call: TRBJ2-7
v_call: TRBV7-3
clone_size: many
d_call: TRBD1
cdr3_aa: CASSLGRTGSEQYF
cdr3_nt: TGTGCCAGCAGCTTAGGAAGGACAGGGAGCGAGCAGTACTTC

j_call: TRBJ1-1
v_call: TRBV28
clone_size: few
d_call: .
cdr3_aa: CASSLLQLNTEAFF
cdr3_nt: TGTGCCAGCAGTTTATTACAGTTGAACACTGAAGCTTTCTTT

j_call: TRBJ2-2
v_call: TRBV11-2
clone_size: many
d_call: .
cdr3_aa: CASSPNRNTGELFF
cdr3_nt: TGTGCCAGCAGCCCTAACCGGAACACCGGGGAGCTGTTTTTT

j_call: TRBJ2-1
v_call: TRBV20-1
clone_size: many
d_call: TRBD2
cdr3_aa: CSAAISGRAFNEQFF
cdr3_nt: TGCAGTGCTGCGATCAGCGGGAGGGCCTTCAATGAGCAGTTCTTC

j_call: TRBJ2-2
v_call: TRBV27
clone_size: many
d_call: TRBD1
cdr3_aa: CASSLWTGVGGELFF
cdr3_nt: TGTGCCAGCAGTCTATGGACAGGGGTTGGCGGGGAGCTGTTTTTT

j_call: TRBJ1-1
v_call: TRBV15
clone_size: many
d_call: .
cdr3_aa: CATSRDQGGTEAFF
cdr3_nt: TGTGCCACCAGCAGAGATCAAGGGGGCACTGAAGCTTTCTTT

j_call: TRBJ1-4
v_call: TRBV5-1
clone_size: many
d_call: TRBD1
cdr3_aa: CASSLARPGTGQRVLCSGKLFF
cdr3_nt: TGCGCCAGCAGCTTGGCCCGTCCCGGGACAGGGCAGAGGGTCCTTTGTTCTGGGAAACTGTTTTTT

j_call: TRBJ2-7
v_call: TRBV2
clone_size: .
d_call: TRBD2
cdr3_aa: CASRVSGLPLYEQYF
cdr3_nt: TGTGCCAGCAGGGTCTCGGGACTACCTCTGTACGAGCAGTACTTC

j_call: TRBJ2-2
v_call: TRBV11-2
clone_size: many
d_call: TRBD2
cdr3_aa: CASSLVTGGPSGELFF
cdr3_nt: TGTGCCAGCAGCTTAGTTACGGGAGGGCCTTCCGGGGAGCTGTTTTTT

j_call: TRBJ1-4
v_call: TRBV2
clone_size: many
d_call: TRBD1
cdr3_aa: CASRTGQGGTNEKLFF
cdr3_nt: TGTGCCAGCAGGACGGGACAGGGGGGCACTAATGAAAAACTGTTTTTT

j_call: TRBJ2-6
v_call: TRBV2
clone_size: many
d_call: .
cdr3_aa: CASSEGTLGANVLTF
cdr3_nt: TGTGCCAGCAGTGAGGGGACTCTGGGGGCCAACGTCCTGACTTTC

j_call: TRBJ2-7
v_call: TRBV11-1
clone_size: many
d_call: .
cdr3_aa: CASSQGAGDGQYF
cdr3_nt: TGTGCCAGCAGCCAAGGGGCCGGGGACGGGCAGTACTTC

j_call: TRBJ1-2
v_call: TRBV5-5
clone_size: many
d_call: TRBD1
cdr3_aa: CASSLTDRGGYTF
cdr3_nt: TGTGCCAGCAGCTTGACCGACAGGGGAGGCTACACCTTC

j_call: TRBJ2-2
v_call: TRBV28
clone_size: many
d_call: .
cdr3_aa: CASSFGVPGELFF
cdr3_nt: TGTGCCAGCAGTTTTGGGGTCCCCGGGGAGCTGTTTTTT

j_call: TRBJ2-7
v_call: TRBV7-2
clone_size: .
d_call: TRBD1
cdr3_aa: CASSLSSGQFYEQYF
cdr3_nt: TGTGCCAGCAGCTTAAGTTCGGGACAGTTTTACGAGCAGTACTTC

j_call: TRBJ2-7
v_call: TRBV7-2
clone_size: many
d_call: .
cdr3_aa: CASSLRDMLGYEQYF
cdr3_nt: TGTGCCAGCAGCTTACGGGACATGCTAGGCTACGAGCAGTACTTC

j_call: TRBJ1-4
v_call: TRBV19
clone_size: many
d_call: .
cdr3_aa: CASSNRWTNEKLFF
cdr3_nt: TGTGCCAGTAGTAATAGGTGGACTAATGAAAAACTGTTTTTT

j_call: TRBJ2-3
v_call: TRBV27
clone_size: many
d_call: .
cdr3_aa: CASRRQGGDTQYF
cdr3_nt: TGTGCCAGCAGGCGGCAGGGGGGTGATACGCAGTATTTT

j_call: TRBJ1-1
v_call: TRBV19
clone_size: many
d_call: TRBD1
cdr3_aa: CASSYRDRGYTEAFF
cdr3_nt: TGTGCCAGTAGTTACCGGGACAGGGGATACACTGAAGCTTTCTTT

j_call: TRBJ1-1
v_call: TRBV5-8
clone_size: many
d_call: TRBD1
cdr3_aa: CASRQGAWNTEAFF
cdr3_nt: TGTGCCAGCAGACAGGGGGCCTGGAACACTGAAGCTTTCTTT

j_call: TRBJ2-3
v_call: TRBV5-1
clone_size: many
d_call: TRBD1
cdr3_aa: CASSSRGPGDTQYF
cdr3_nt: TGCGCCAGCAGCTCCAGGGGGCCGGGGGATACGCAGTATTTT

j_call: TRBJ2-6
v_call: TRBV6-4
clone_size: many
d_call: .
cdr3_aa: CASSAQGSGANVLTF
cdr3_nt: TGTGCCAGCAGTGCCCAGGGATCTGGGGCCAACGTCCTGACTTTC

j_call: TRBJ2-2
v_call: TRBV11-2
clone_size: many
d_call: .
cdr3_aa: CATTGRTNTGELFF
cdr3_nt: TGTGCCACAACGGGGAGGACGAACACCGGGGAGCTGTTTTTT

j_call: TRBJ2-7
v_call: TRBV6-1
clone_size: few
d_call: .
cdr3_aa: CASSRALHSYYEQYF
cdr3_nt: TGTGCCAGCAGTCGTGCCCTCCACAGCTACTACGAGCAGTACTTC

j_call: TRBJ2-7
v_call: TRBV19
clone_size: .
d_call: .
cdr3_aa: CASTPRSGSGFPYEQYF
cdr3_nt: TGTGCCAGTACCCCACGGTCGGGTAGTGGTTTTCCCTACGAGCAGTACTTC

j_call: TRBJ2-2
v_call: TRBV7-9
clone_size: many
d_call: .
cdr3_aa: CASSFGEVEAGELFF
cdr3_nt: TGTGCCAGCAGCTTCGGGGAAGTGGAGGCCGGGGAGCTGTTTTTT

j_call: TRBJ2-7
v_call: TRBV20-1
clone_size: many
d_call: TRBD1
cdr3_aa: CSAPDPGQGPYEQYF
cdr3_nt: TGCAGTGCCCCAGACCCCGGACAGGGTCCCTACGAGCAGTACTTC

j_call: TRBJ1-3
v_call: TRBV11-1
clone_size: many
d_call: .
cdr3_aa: CASSYPSVGGRGNTIYF
cdr3_nt: TGTGCCAGCAGCTACCCGAGCGTGGGGGGGCGTGGAAACACCATATATTTT

j_call: TRBJ1-4
v_call: TRBV28
clone_size: many
d_call: .
cdr3_aa: CASSSFNEKLFF
cdr3_nt: TGTGCCAGCAGTTCCTTTAATGAAAAACTGTTTTTT

j_call: TRBJ1-3
v_call: TRBV28
clone_size: few
d_call: .
cdr3_aa: CASSLDRTVYTIYF
cdr3_nt: TGTGCCAGCAGTCTCGACAGGACGGTATACACCATATATTTT

j_call: TRBJ1-2
v_call: TRBV7-9
clone_size: many
d_call: TRBD1
cdr3_aa: CASSSDRGRNYGYTF
cdr3_nt: TGTGCCAGCAGCAGTGACAGGGGGCGTAACTATGGCTACACCTTC

j_call: TRBJ1-6
v_call: TRBV20-1
clone_size: many
d_call: .
cdr3_aa: CSASNTANSPLHF
cdr3_nt: TGCAGTGCTAGTAACACAGCTAATTCACCCCTCCACTTT

j_call: TRBJ2-6
v_call: TRBV19
clone_size: many
d_call: .
cdr3_aa: CASSESSGADVLTF
cdr3_nt: TGTGCCAGTAGTGAGAGCTCTGGGGCCGACGTCCTGACTTTC

j_call: TRBJ1-1
v_call: TRBV5-5
clone_size: many
d_call: .
cdr3_aa: CASSLTPQPNTEAFF
cdr3_nt: TGTGCCAGCAGCTTAACACCACAGCCGAACACTGAAGCTTTCTTT